The 20 T cell receptor beta chains listed next were all sequenced from one sample in a study of OX40 agonist ivuxolimab in advanced cancers. Receptor libraries were prepared by the immunoSEQ multiplex PCR assay. TCRdb obtained this table from immuneACCESS and retained in-frame rearrangements with V and J assigned. These tables miss some clones; where compared with another copy, unresolved V genes account for less than half of the shortfall, and the remainder is unexplained. For this sample the table gives nearly 45,000 clones, of which about 80% were detected only once. About 15% of the sample is held by the ten biggest clonotypes. The sample in question was CD4+ or CD8+ T cells sorted from blood, obtained in a trial of the OX40 agonist ivuxolimab. The receptors shown here come from an adult with an advanced solid tumor such as melanoma, head and neck, liver or kidney cancer.

The chain carries TRBV27 and TRBJ2-3; D possibly corresponds to TRBD2 (5 bases). The ends were cut back, 6 bases at V and 6 bases at J, with 10 bases in the middle. The germline CDR1 and CDR2 sequences are MNHEY and SMNVEV (reference sequence). This CDR3 contains 12 residues. CDR3 nucleotide sequence: TGTGCCAGCAGCCACGGACTCGATACGCAGTATTTT. Its translation: CASSHGLDTQYF.

This clone was detected a few times. A read error may produce the germline difference seen at one junction end. The V gene is TRBV7-7, the J gene TRBJ2-2; a possible D gene is TRBD1 (5 bases). Germline lookup yields CDR1 SSHAT and CDR2 FNYEAQ (reference sequence). The CDR3 contains 15 residues. The CDR3 is CASSLFQGRTGELFF. The CDR3 DNA sequence: TGTGCTAGCAGCTTATTCCAGGGAAGGACCGGGGAGCTGTTTTTT.

This sequence joins TRBV5-1 and TRBJ2-7; D possibly corresponds to TRBD1 (6 bases). V lost 5 bases and J lost 0, with 15 bases in between. The CDR3 totals 15 residues. In germline, CDR1 is SGHRS, CDR2 YFSETQ. Here the CDR3 reads CASRIAAGASYEQYF. CDR3 nucleotide sequence: TGCGCCAGCAGGATCGCCGCAGGGGCCTCCTACGAGCAGTACTTC.

This chain links TRBV12-5 with TRBJ2-1, with D possibly matching TRBD2 (5 bases). This CDR3 contains 16 residues. Germline loops: CDR1 LGHNT, CDR2 FRNRAP. V was pared by 3 bases and J by 2 bases, with 14 bases between. In DNA form, the CDR3 reads TGTGCTAGTGGTTTAGCCCTAACGGGGACCTACAATGAGCAGTTCTTC. Its protein is CASGLALTGTYNEQFF.

The chain is built from TRBV5-6 and TRBJ1-4, with D perhaps TRBD1 (5 bases). V dropped 3 bases and J dropped 0 bases, with 12 bases sitting between them. CDR1 and CDR2 (germline): SGHDT, YYEEEE. The CDR3 extends over 16 amino acids. DNA of the CDR3: TGTGCCAGCAGCTGGGGCCCAGGAGCAACTAATGAAAAACTGTTTTTT. Translating gives CASSWGPGATNEKLFF.

This sequence joins TRBV7-9 and TRBJ2-3; D is unclear. Trimming shortened V by 4 bases and J by 2 bases, and 10 bases separated the two germline ends. Germline V gene sequence: CDR1 SEHNR, CDR2 FQNEAQ (reference sequence). The CDR3 has 14 residues. Here the CDR3 reads CASSSGSTTDTQYF. CDR3 nucleotides: TGTGCCAGCAGCTCTGGGTCCACCACAGATACGCAGTATTTT.

The gene calls are TRBV27 and TRBJ2-7; 8 nucleotides line up with TRBD1. J gave up 3 bases and V 6 bases, and 4 bases lay outside the gene matches. CDR3 size: 13 residues. The germline gives CDR1 MNHEY, CDR2 SMNVEV (reference sequence). This CDR3 is CASRRGQGYEQYF. The CDR3 bases are TGTGCCAGCAGACGTGGACAGGGCTACGAGCAGTACTTC.

On this clone itself: Other DNA sequences in the same sample also yield this CDR3. The chain recombines TRBV11-3 with TRBJ1-2, with TRBD1 as a possible D gene (6 bases). From germline, CDR1 is SGHNT and CDR2 YENEEA. Trimming pared 3 bases from V and 2 bases from J, leaving 7 bases between. The CDR3 is 13 residues long. CDR3 in amino acids: CASSLRGNYGYTF. In nucleotides, the CDR3 is TGTGCCAGCAGCTTGAGGGGGAACTATGGCTACACCTTC. The whole variable domain, filled in from reference TRBV11-3 and TRBJ1-2, reads EAGVVQSPRYKIIEKKQPVAFWCNPISGHNTLYWYLQNLGQGPELLIRYENEEAVDDSQLPKDRFSAERLKGVDSTLKIQPAELGDSAVYLCASSLRGNYGYTFGSGTRLTVV.

This chain connects TRBV6-5 to TRBJ2-5; 12 nucleotides agree with TRBD2. The CDR3 is 15 amino acids. Germline V gene data show CDR1 as MNHEY and CDR2 as SVGAGI. J lost 4 bases, V lost 2 bases, and 2 bases had no gene match. CDR3 bases: TGTGCCAGCAGTTACATGGGACTAGCGGGAGAGACCCAGTACTTC. Protein product: CASSYMGLAGETQYF.

This clone has a single count. The rearrangement links TRBV5-1 to TRBJ1-6, with D perhaps TRBD1 (5 bases). This CDR3 is 18 amino acids long. The germline CDR1 and CDR2 sequences are SGHRS and YFSETQ. Between the trimmed V and J ends, which lost 0 bases and 0 bases, there was a span of 13 bases. The DNA of the CDR3 is TGCGCCAGCAGCTTGGACGACAGTTCCAGCTCCTATAATTCACCCCTCCACTTT. Its protein product is CASSLDDSSSSYNSPLHF.

The chain couples TRBV7-6 to TRBJ2-5; D not certain. CDR3 length equals 14 residues. The V gene's germline CDR1 is SGHVS and CDR2 FNYEAQ. V was trimmed by 5 bases and J by 0 bases, leaving 10 bases between them. The CDR3 coding sequence is TGTGCCAGCAGCGACCCGTTGTACCAAGAGACCCAGTACTTC. Its translation is CASSDPLYQETQYF.

The V gene is TRBV11-2, the J gene TRBJ1-1; D call uncertain. V was shortened by 5 bases and J by 4 bases, with 8 bases between the two germline ends. Germline CDR1 is SGHAT and CDR2 is FQNNGV. The CDR3 totals 12 residues. The CDR3 DNA sequence: TGTGCCAGCAGCCGGGCGCCCACTGAAGCTTTCTTT. Its protein is CASSRAPTEAFF.

This chain links TRBV11-2 with TRBJ2-6, with D tentatively TRBD1 (5 bases). The V end lost 1 base, the J end lost 0 bases, and 10 bases lay between the germline ends. In germline, CDR1 is SGHAT, CDR2 FQNNGV. The CDR3 extends over 17 amino acids. CDR3 nucleotide sequence: TGTGCCAGCAGCTTAGTAGGGGCACTCTCTGGGGCCAACGTCCTGACTTTC. Protein: CASSLVGALSGANVLTF.

This clone showed up just a few times. The chain recombines TRBV10-2 with TRBJ1-1; no reliable D call. V gave up 3 bases and J gave up 5 bases, with 4 bases separating them. From germline, CDR1 is WSHSY and CDR2 SAAADI. This CDR3 spans 11 amino acids. This chain's CDR3 is CASSDITEAFF. The CDR3 DNA reads TGCGCCAGCAGTGATATAACTGAAGCTTTCTTT.

This chain joins TRBV19 and TRBJ2-3; 10 bases are a match to TRBD2. V lost 5 bases, J lost 0 bases, and 14 bases stayed unmatched. The CDR3 sequence is 19 residues long. Germline V gives CDR1 LNHDA, CDR2 SQIVND (reference sequence). The CDR3, as DNA: TGTGCCAGTAGTCTCGGGACTAGCGCCATCTCCATTAGCACAGATACGCAGTATTTT. Amino acids: CASSLGTSAISISTDTQYF.

The chain carries TRBV2 and TRBJ1-2, with 8 bases identical to TRBD1. Germline V gene sequence: CDR1 SNHLY, CDR2 FYNNEI. CDR3 length: 14 amino acids. The trim removed 4 bases at V and 2 bases at J, leaving 3 bases unmatched. CDR3 sequence (DNA): TGTGCCAGCAGTGCGAGACAGGGGAACTATGGCTACACCTTC. As protein: CASSARQGNYGYTF.

This chain uses TRBV5-8 with TRBJ2-1; TRBD2 matches 7 bases. CDR3 length: 16 residues. Germline loops: CDR1 SGHTS, CDR2 YDEGEE. The V and J ends lost 2 bases and 8 bases, in that order; junction bases with no gene match: 13. The CDR3 loop reads CASSLYSRGGDYEQFF. The CDR3, as DNA: TGTGCCAGCAGCTTATATTCGAGGGGAGGGGATTATGAGCAGTTCTTC.

The chain joins TRBV1 to TRBJ2-5; the table names TRBD2, a call not compared with the DNA. TRBV1 counts as a pseudogene. The CDR3 runs 17 residues. CDR3 loop: CTSSQDNGWTSEETQYF. CDR3 DNA: TGCACCAGCAGCCAAGATAATGGTTGGACTAGCGAAGAGACCCAGTACTTC.

The gene calls are TRBV6-5 and TRBJ2-5; D call uncertain. The germline V and J ends were trimmed by 0 bases and 5 bases, with 16 bases remaining between them. Looked up from germline, CDR1 is MNHEY and CDR2 is SVGAGI. There are 16 residues in the CDR3. The CDR3 spells CASSYSDSHLVETQYF. The CDR3 DNA is TGTGCCAGCAGTTACTCAGACTCCCACCTTGTTGAGACCCAGTACTTC.

The V call is TRBV13, the J call TRBJ2-1, with TRBD2 identical over 16 bases. Per germline, CDR1 PRHDT and CDR2 FYEKMQ (reference sequence). The V gene end was trimmed by 5 bases and the J gene end by 8 bases; junction bases not matched to a gene: 9. The CDR3 length is 17 residues. CDR3 DNA sequence: TGTGCCAGCAGCCCCCTAGGGACTAGCGGGAGGGAGGATGAGCAGTTCTTC. Translating it yields CASSPLGTSGREDEQFF.